Each of the 3 T cell receptor beta chains below was sequenced from the same sample in a study of post-analysis software for immune sequencing data (dated by TCRdb to the mid-2010s). Antigen specificity for these receptors is unknown. The library was obtained by PCR. Sequenced on an Illumina HiSeq 2500. To reduce PCR and sequencing biases, unique molecular identifiers were built into the TCR beta cDNA libraries. TCRdb passed the public sequencing reads through fastp at Q25 and MiXCR, retaining productive beta sequences. Identical CDR3 proteins give one entry, which carries the most common genes and DNA. The sample yields a few hundred thousand distinct CDR3 sequences; roughly 30% were counted once. Over 10% of the sample is taken by the ten largest. The research as a whole found: Four or five TRBV segments, including TRBV5-6, TRBV5-1 and TRBV20-1, were significantly more frequent in patients than controls.

Source material: blood. The receptors come from a girl aged 5-17 years with multiple sclerosis.

The CDR3: CSVTGTGNEKLFF. The CDR3 DNA reads TGCAGCGTGACCGGGACAGGAAATGAAAAACTGTTTTTT. The chain uses TRBV29-1 and TRBJ1-4; 8 positions match TRBD1. The CDR3 is made up of 13 amino acids. V gave up 6 bases and J gave up 5 bases; unmatched junction bases: 5. The V gene's germline CDR1 is SQVTM and CDR2 ANQGSEA.

On this clonotype itself: A much larger clone sits a single nucleotide away, making a read error possible. The rearrangement links TRBV12-3 or TRBV12-4 to TRBJ2-3; D unclear. The CDR3 extends over 12 amino acids. Here the CDR3 reads CASSRRTDTRYF. The CDR3 DNA sequence: TGTGCCAGCAGCCGTCGCACAGATACGCGGTATTTT.

The chain recombines TRBV4-3 with TRBJ2-3; D gene ambiguous. There are 16 residues in the CDR3. Looked up from germline, CDR1 is LGHNA and CDR2 is YSLEER. The V end was cut by 1 base, the J end by 0 bases, with 11 bases between. This chain's CDR3 is CASSQGGDPSTDTQYF. The CDR3 DNA is TGCGCCAGCAGCCAAGGCGGAGACCCTAGCACAGATACGCAGTATTTT.